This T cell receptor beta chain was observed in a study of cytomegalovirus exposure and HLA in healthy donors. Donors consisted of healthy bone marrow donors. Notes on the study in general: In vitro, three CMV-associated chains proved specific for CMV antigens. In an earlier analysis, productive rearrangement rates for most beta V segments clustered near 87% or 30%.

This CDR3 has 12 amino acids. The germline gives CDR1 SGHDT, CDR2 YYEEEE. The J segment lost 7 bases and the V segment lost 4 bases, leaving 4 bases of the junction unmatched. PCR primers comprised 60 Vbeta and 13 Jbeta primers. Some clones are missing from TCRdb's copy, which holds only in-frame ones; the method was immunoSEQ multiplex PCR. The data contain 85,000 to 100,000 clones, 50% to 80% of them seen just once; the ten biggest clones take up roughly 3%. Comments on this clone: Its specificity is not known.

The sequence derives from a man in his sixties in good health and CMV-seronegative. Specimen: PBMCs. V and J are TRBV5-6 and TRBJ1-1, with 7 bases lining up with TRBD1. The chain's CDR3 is CASSRDRVEAFF. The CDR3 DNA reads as TGTGCCAGCAGCCGTGACAGGGTTGAAGCTTTCTTT.